Listed below are T cell receptor beta chains from one sample, sequenced in a study of blood T cell repertoires in COVID-19. Repertoires were generated with immunoSEQ multiplex PCR, while TCRdb's copy carries only in-frame clones and drops some. In the table there are some 150,000 clones, 65% to 90% of which are singletons. Sequencing was performed on peripheral blood. These receptors were obtained from a man in his 70s with acute or convalescent COVID-19. The CDR3 runs from the conserved cysteine through the conserved F or W. Fields, in order: clone size, D gene, J gene, V gene, CDR3 length, CDR3 DNA, CDR3 protein. A D gene is named only where the DNA matches it firmly. Not every row has a clone size; where given, it reads once, few, many or a size class.

once | . | TRBJ1-3 | TRBV9 | 14 | TGTGCCAGCAGCGTCTACAGGGATGGAAACACCATATATTTT | CASSVYRDGNTIYF
. | . | TRBJ2-1 | TRBV24-1 | 16 | TGTGCCACCAGTGCCCTCTCTAGGGATACAGGCAATGAGCAGTTCTTC | CATSALSRDTGNEQFF
. | TRBD2 | TRBJ2-7 | TRBV27 | 13 | TGTGCCAGCAGTTTGTGGGGGGGCTACGAGCAGTACTTC | CASSLWGGYEQYF
. | TRBD1 | TRBJ1-4 | TRBV30 | 14 | TGTGCCTGGAGGACAGGGGTGGTTAATGAAAAACTGTTTTTT | CAWRTGVVNEKLFF
. | . | TRBJ2-1 | TRBV5-1 | 14 | TGCGCCAGCAGCTTGGGACTAGCCTACAATGAGCAGTTCTTC | CASSLGLAYNEQFF
. | . | TRBJ1-5 | TRBV19 | 15 | TGTGCCAGTAGTAGCGACCCGGGTCCGGATCAGCCCCAGCATTTT | CASSSDPGPDQPQHF
. | . | TRBJ1-1 | TRBV5-4 | 13 | TGTGCCAGCAGCTTGGAAGGCGGAAAAAGAGCTTTCTTT | CASSLEGGKRAFF
. | TRBD1 | TRBJ1-5 | TRBV19 | 15 | TGTGCCAGTAGTACGCTACAGGGGTCGGATCAGCCCCAGCATTTT | CASSTLQGSDQPQHF
. | TRBD2 | TRBJ2-1 | TRBV9 | 15 | TGTGCCAGCAGCGTCCTCGGACTAGCGGGAGATGAGCAGTTCTTC | CASSVLGLAGDEQFF
. | . | TRBJ1-2 | TRBV28 | 13 | TGTGCCAGCAGTCCTCGCGGGAACTATGGCTACACCTTC | CASSPRGNYGYTF
. | . | TRBJ1-1 | TRBV6-4 | 14 | TGTGCCAGCAGTGACGTAGCAGGGCAGACTGAAGCTTTCTTT | CASSDVAGQTEAFF
. | TRBD1 | TRBJ2-5 | TRBV7-6 | 15 | TGTGCCAGCAGCTCCAAGACAGGGGCAGCCGGGACCCAGTACTTC | CASSSKTGAAGTQYF
. | . | TRBJ2-5 | TRBV15 | 16 | TGTGCCACCAGCAGAGATCACCCCGGGGGTGGGGAGACCCAGTACTTC | CATSRDHPGGGETQYF
. | . | TRBJ1-5 | TRBV29-1 | 12 | TGCAGCGCGCGACAGGTTGGTCAGCCCCAGCATTTT | CSARQVGQPQHF
once | . | TRBJ2-3 | TRBV5-1 | 12 | TGCGCCAGCAGGGCTTCCACAGATACGCAGTATTTT | CASRASTDTQYF
. | TRBD2 | TRBJ2-3 | TRBV2 | 15 | TGTGCCAGCAGTGCCGGACTAGCGGGAGGAGATACGCAGTATTTT | CASSAGLAGGDTQYF
. | TRBD2 | TRBJ2-7 | TRBV6-5 | 15 | TGTGCCAGCAGGAGGAATAGGGAGGGCGCCTACGAGCAGTACTTC | CASRRNREGAYEQYF
. | . | TRBJ1-1 | TRBV6-6 | 14 | TGTGCCAGCAGTCGCAGACAGGTGAACACTGAAGCTTTCTTT | CASSRRQVNTEAFF
. | TRBD1 | TRBJ2-2 | TRBV24-1 | 17 | TGTGCCACCAGTGATTTGGGACAGGGGGCGGGCACCGGGGAGCTGTTTTTT | CATSDLGQGAGTGELFF
. | TRBD2 | TRBJ2-5 | TRBV19 | 17 | TGTGCCAGTAGTCCCCCGGGACTAGCGGGAGGGTTTGAGACCCAGTACTTC | CASSPPGLAGGFETQYF
. | . | TRBJ1-4 | TRBV7-2 | 13 | TGTGCCAGCAGCTACAGGTCTAATGAAAAACTGTTTTTT | CASSYRSNEKLFF
. | TRBD1 | TRBJ1-1 | TRBV7-2 | 17 | TGTGCCAGCAGCCCAGTATTAGGGGGCCTCAAATCATCTGAAGCTTTCTTT | CASSPVLGGLKSSEAFF
. | TRBD1 | TRBJ2-7 | TRBV5-5 | 17 | TGTGCCAGCAGTTTCACCCTCGGGACAGGGGGCCCCAACGAGCAGTACTTC | CASSFTLGTGGPNEQYF
. | . | TRBJ2-7 | TRBV6-5 | 14 | TGTGCCAGCAGTTTCATAGCGGATTCCTACGAGCAGTACTTC | CASSFIADSYEQYF
. | . | TRBJ1-2 | TRBV27 | 14 | TGTGCCAGCAGTCCCATGTCCCATAACTATGGCTACACCTTC | CASSPMSHNYGYTF
. | TRBD2 | TRBJ2-5 | TRBV4-3 | 16 | TGCGCCAGCAGCCAAGGTGGTAGCGGGAGTCGAGAGACCCAGTACTTC | CASSQGGSGSRETQYF
. | TRBD2 | TRBJ2-3 | TRBV28 | 19 | TGTGCCAGCAGTTCCCCCGCCATCTCTAGCGGGAGGACCACAGATACGCAGTATTTT | CASSSPAISSGRTTDTQYF
. | . | TRBJ2-4 | TRBV5-1 | 15 | TGCGCCAGCAGCATCTCACTAGGAGGGTTCAACATTCAGTACTTC | CASSISLGGFNIQYF
. | TRBD2 | TRBJ2-2 | TRBV7-3 | 16 | TGTGCCAGCAGCACTAGGACTAGGATGGGCACCGGGGAGCTGTTTTTT | CASSTRTRMGTGELFF
. | . | TRBJ1-6 | TRBV6-4 | 18 | TGTGCCAGAGAGAGGGGGGGGCGCTTTCGTTCCTATAATTCACCCCTCCACTTT | CARERGGRFRSYNSPLHF
. | . | TRBJ1-2 | TRBV28 | 14 | TGTGCCAGCAGTTTCGACAGAATTTCCTATGGCTACACCTTC | CASSFDRISYGYTF
. | . | TRBJ2-5 | TRBV7-8 | 20 | TGTGCCAGCAGCTTATTTAGTTCGCAGACAGGGCCACTAGCCCAAGAGACCCAGTACTTC | CASSLFSSQTGPLAQETQYF
few | TRBD1 | TRBJ1-3 | TRBV28 | 15 | TGTGCCAGCCGGGACAGATTATTCTCTGGAAACACCATATATTTT | CASRDRLFSGNTIYF
. | TRBD1 | TRBJ2-7 | TRBV5-1 | 18 | TGCGCCAGCAGCTTGGCGGACAGGGATGGGGCTAGATCCTACGAGCAGTACTTC | CASSLADRDGARSYEQYF
. | TRBD2 | TRBJ2-7 | TRBV6-5 | 15 | TGTGCCAGCAGTTCCACGACTAGCGGGAGTAACGAGCAGTACTTC | CASSSTTSGSNEQYF
. | TRBD1 | TRBJ2-3 | TRBV5-1 | 14 | TGCGCCAGCAGCTTGAGACAGGGGACAGATACGCAGTATTTT | CASSLRQGTDTQYF
. | . | TRBJ1-3 | TRBV27 | 19 | TGTGCCAGCAGTTCCCCCTTATCCCCGACAGTGCCGACAGGAAACACCATATATTTT | CASSSPLSPTVPTGNTIYF
. | TRBD1 | TRBJ1-1 | TRBV13 | 14 | TGTGCCAGCAGCTTAAGGGACAGGGACACTGAAGCTTTCTTT | CASSLRDRDTEAFF
. | TRBD1 | TRBJ2-3 | TRBV28 | 14 | TGTGCCAGCAGTTTATTGACAGGGGCAGATACGCAGTATTTT | CASSLLTGADTQYF
. | . | TRBJ1-2 | TRBV25-1 | 16 | TGTGCCAGCAGTGACAACGAGGGCAGACCTAACTATGGCTACACCTTC | CASSDNEGRPNYGYTF
. | . | TRBJ2-4 | TRBV19 | 21 | TGTGCCAGTAGTATCTTCGTTAATCGGAGAGGGTCGGAGTGGGCCAAAAACATTCAGTACTTC | CASSIFVNRRGSEWAKNIQYF
. | . | TRBJ2-2 | TRBV28 | 12 | TGTGCCAGCACCGCGAACACCGGGGAGCTGTTTTTT | CASTANTGELFF
few | TRBD2 | TRBJ2-1 | TRBV7-8 | 17 | TGTGCCAGCAGCCCACGACTAGCGGGAGAACTAGAAAATGAGCAGTTCTTC | CASSPRLAGELENEQFF
. | . | TRBJ2-7 | TRBV5-4 | 13 | TGTGCCAGCAGCTCCACAGGGTTCGGCGAGCAGTACTTC | CASSSTGFGEQYF
. | TRBD1 | TRBJ2-7 | TRBV7-2 | 15 | TGTGCCAGCAGCTTAACACGACAGGGGAGCTACGAGCAGTACTTC | CASSLTRQGSYEQYF
. | TRBD1 | TRBJ1-5 | TRBV15 | 14 | TGTGCCACCAGCCTAACAGGGGTGGTTCAGCCCCAGCATTTT | CATSLTGVVQPQHF
. | TRBD2 | TRBJ2-7 | TRBV7-2 | 17 | TGTGCCAGCAGCTTAACTAGCGGGGTTCTAAGCTCCTACGAGCAGTACTTC | CASSLTSGVLSSYEQYF
. | . | TRBJ1-4 | TRBV5-1 | 15 | TGCGCCAGCAGCATGGATCGCGCTACTAATGAAAAACTGTTTTTT | CASSMDRATNEKLFF
few | . | TRBJ1-2 | TRBV19 | 13 | TGTGCCAGTAGTATAGCTACCGGCTATGGCTACACCTTC | CASSIATGYGYTF